This T cell receptor (beta chain) was found in a study of blood T cell repertoires in COVID-19. Study-level background: Samples of COVID-19 (acute and convalescent) were obtained from the United States, Italy and Spain. Sample material is recorded as cDNA or gDNA derived from T cells, B-cell-depleted T cells, or PBMCs.

Authors' processing steps: Amplification of reference gene primers provided the estimated nucleated cell counts. Only in-frame clones appear in the TCRdb table, and some are missing; sequencing was by immunoSEQ multiplex PCR. The V and J calls and clone size come from that table; D and trimming were worked out from the DNA. The repertoire consists of some 100,000 clones, with less than 90% occurring once and the leading ten covering about 8%. CDR1 and CDR2 from the germline V gene are LGHNA and YNFKEQ. V was cut by 1 base and J by 8 bases, with 5 bases left in between. The CDR3 is 11 residues long. The chain carries TRBV4-2 and TRBJ1-1; D gene ambiguous. Specimen: peripheral blood. This clonotype was sampled from a man aged 70 or older who had recovered from COVID-19. The CDR3 here is CASSQAGEAFF. CDR3 DNA sequence: TGTGCCAGCAGCCAAGCAGGCGAAGCTTTCTTT.